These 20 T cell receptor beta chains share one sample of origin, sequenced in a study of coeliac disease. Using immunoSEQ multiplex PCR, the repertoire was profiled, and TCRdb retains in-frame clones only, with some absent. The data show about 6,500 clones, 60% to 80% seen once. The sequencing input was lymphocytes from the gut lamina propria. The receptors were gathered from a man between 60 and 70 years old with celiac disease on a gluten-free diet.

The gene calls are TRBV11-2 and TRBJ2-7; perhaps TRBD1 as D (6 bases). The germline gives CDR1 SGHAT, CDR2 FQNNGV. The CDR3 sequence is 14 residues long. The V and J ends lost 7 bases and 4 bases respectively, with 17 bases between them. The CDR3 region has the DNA TGTGCCAGCACCCCCGGGACAAGACTTTACGAGCAGTACTTC. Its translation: CASTPGTRLYEQYF.

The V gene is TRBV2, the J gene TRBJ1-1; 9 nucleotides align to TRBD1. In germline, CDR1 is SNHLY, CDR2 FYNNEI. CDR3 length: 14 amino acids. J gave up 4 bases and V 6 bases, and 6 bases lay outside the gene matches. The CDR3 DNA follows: TGTGCCAGCAGAAACAGGGGGCGGGGCACTGAAGCTTTCTTT. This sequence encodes CASRNRGRGTEAFF. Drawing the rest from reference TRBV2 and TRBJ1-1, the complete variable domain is EPEVTQTPSHQVTQMGQEVILRCVPISNHLYFYWYRQILGQKVEFLVSFYNNEISEKSEIFDDQFSVERPDGSNFTLKIRSTKLEDSAMYFCASRNRGRGTEAFFGQGTRLTVV.

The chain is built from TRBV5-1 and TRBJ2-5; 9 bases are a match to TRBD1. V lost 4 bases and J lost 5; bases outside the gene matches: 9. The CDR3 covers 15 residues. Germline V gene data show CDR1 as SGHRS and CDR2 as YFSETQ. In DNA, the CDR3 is TGCGCCAGCAGCCTCGGACAGGGGACGGGGGAGACCCAGTACTTC. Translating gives CASSLGQGTGETQYF.

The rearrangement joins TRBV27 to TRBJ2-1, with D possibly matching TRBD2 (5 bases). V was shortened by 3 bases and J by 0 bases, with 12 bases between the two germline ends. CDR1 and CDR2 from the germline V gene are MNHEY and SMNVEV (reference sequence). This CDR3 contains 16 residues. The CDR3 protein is CASSLRAANSYNEQFF. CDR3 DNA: TGTGCCAGCAGTTTGAGGGCCGCCAACTCCTACAATGAGCAGTTCTTC.

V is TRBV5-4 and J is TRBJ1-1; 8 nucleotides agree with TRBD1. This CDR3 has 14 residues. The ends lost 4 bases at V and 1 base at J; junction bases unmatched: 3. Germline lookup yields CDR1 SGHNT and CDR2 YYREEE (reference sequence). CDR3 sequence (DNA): TGTGCCAGCAGCCCGGACAGGGAGAACACTGAAGCTTTCTTT. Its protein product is CASSPDRENTEAFF.

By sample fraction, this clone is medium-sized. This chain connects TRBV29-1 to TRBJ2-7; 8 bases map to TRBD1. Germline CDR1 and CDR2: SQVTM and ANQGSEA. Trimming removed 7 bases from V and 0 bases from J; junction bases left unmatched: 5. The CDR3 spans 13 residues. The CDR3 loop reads CSGLQGGSYEQYF. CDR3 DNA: TGCAGCGGTCTACAGGGGGGCTCCTACGAGCAGTACTTC.

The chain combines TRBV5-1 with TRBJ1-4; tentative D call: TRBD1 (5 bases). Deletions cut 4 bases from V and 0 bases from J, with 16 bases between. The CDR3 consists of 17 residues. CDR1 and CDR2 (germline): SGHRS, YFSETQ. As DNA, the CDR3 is TGCGCCAGCAGCCCTGGGGGAGGGGCTGCAACTAATGAAAAACTGTTTTTT. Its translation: CASSPGGGAATNEKLFF.

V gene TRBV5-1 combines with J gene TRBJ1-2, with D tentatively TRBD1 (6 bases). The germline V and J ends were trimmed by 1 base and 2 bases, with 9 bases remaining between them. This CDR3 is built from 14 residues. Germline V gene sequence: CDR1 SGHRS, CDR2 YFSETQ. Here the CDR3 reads CASSLYDRNYGYTF. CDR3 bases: TGCGCCAGCAGCTTGTACGACAGGAACTATGGCTACACCTTC. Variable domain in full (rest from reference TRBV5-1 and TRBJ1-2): KAGVTQTPRYLIKTRGQQVTLSCSPISGHRSVSWYQQTPGQGLQFLFEYFSETQRNKGNFPGRFSGRQFSNSRSEMNVSTLELGDSALYLCASSLYDRNYGYTFGSGTRLTVV.

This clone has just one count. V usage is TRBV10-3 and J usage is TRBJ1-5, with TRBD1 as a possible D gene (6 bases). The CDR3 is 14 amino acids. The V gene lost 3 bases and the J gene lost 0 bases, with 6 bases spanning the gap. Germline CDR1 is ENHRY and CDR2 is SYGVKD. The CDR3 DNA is TGTGCCATCAGTGACAGGGGTAGCAATCAGCCCCAGCATTTT. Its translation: CAISDRGSNQPQHF.

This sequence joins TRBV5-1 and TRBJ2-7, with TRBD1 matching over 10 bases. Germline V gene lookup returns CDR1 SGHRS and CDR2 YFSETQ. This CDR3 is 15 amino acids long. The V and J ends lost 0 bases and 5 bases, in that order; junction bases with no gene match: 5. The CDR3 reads CASSLGRDRGNEQYF. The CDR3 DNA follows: TGCGCCAGCAGCTTGGGGCGGGACAGGGGTAACGAGCAGTACTTC.

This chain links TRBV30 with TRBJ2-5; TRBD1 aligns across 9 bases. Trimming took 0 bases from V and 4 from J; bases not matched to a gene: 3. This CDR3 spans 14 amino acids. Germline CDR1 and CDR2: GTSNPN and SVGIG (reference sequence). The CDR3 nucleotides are TGTGCCTGGAGTGTACAGGGGGCGCGAGAGACCCAGTACTTC. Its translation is CAWSVQGARETQYF. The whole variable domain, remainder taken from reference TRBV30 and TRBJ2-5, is SQTIHQWPATLVQPVGSPLSLECTVEGTSNPNLYWYRQAAGRGLQLLFYSVGIGQISSEVPQNLSASRPQDRQFILSSKKLLLSDSGFYLCAWSVQGARETQYFGPGTRLLVL.

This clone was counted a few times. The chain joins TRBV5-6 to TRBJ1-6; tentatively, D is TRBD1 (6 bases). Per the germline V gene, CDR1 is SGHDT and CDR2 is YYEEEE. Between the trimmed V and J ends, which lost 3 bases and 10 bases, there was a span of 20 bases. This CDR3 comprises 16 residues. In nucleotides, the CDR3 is TGTGCCAGCAGCTCTTACGGGGGGGCAAGGAGATCACCCCTCCACTTT. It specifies CASSSYGGARRSPLHF.

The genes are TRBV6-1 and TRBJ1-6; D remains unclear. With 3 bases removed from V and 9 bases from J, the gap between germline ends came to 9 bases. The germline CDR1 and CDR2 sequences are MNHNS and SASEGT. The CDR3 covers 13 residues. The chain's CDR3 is CASSESDVSPLHF. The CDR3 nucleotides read TGTGCCAGCAGTGAGTCAGATGTTTCACCCCTCCACTTT.

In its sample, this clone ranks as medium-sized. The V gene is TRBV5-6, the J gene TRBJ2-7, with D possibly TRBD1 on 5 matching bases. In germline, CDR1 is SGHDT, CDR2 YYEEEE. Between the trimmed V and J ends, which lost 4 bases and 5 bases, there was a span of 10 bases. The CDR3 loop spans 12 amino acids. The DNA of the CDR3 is TGTGCCAGCAGCCCTCAGGGCCACGAGCAGTACTTC. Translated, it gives CASSPQGHEQYF.

The CDR3 bases are TGCGCCAGCAGCTTGTCCAGGGGCGCAGATACGCAGTATTTT. It yields the protein CASSLSRGADTQYF. The rearrangement links TRBV5-1 to TRBJ2-3; tentative D call: TRBD1 (6 bases). This CDR3 comprises 14 residues. Germline CDR1 and CDR2: SGHRS and YFSETQ. The V end was cut by 1 base, the J end by 4 bases, with 10 bases between.

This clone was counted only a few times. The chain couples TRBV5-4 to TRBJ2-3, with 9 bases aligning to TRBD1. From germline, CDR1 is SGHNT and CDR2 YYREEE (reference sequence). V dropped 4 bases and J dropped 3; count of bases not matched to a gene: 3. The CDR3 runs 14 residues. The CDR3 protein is CASSPDRGTDTQYF. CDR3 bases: TGTGCCAGCAGCCCGGACAGGGGAACAGATACGCAGTATTTT.

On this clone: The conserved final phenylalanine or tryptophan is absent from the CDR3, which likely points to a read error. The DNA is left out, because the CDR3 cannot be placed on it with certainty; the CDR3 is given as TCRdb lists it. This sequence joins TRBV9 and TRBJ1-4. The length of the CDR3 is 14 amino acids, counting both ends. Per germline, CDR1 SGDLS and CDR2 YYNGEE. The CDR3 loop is CASRTPQPGLGGGG.

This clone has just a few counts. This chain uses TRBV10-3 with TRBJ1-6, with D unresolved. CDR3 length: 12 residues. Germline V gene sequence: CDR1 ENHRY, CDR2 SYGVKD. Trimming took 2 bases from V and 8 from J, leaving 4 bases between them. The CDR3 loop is CAISEGYSPLHF. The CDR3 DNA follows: TGTGCCATCAGTGAGGGCTATTCACCCCTCCACTTT.

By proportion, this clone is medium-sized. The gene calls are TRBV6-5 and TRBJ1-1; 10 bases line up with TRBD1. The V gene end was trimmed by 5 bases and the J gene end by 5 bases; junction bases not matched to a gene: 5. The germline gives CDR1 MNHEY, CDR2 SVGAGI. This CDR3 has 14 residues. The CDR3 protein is CASSRRTGGTEAFF. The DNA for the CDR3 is TGTGCCAGCAGTCGCAGGACAGGGGGAACTGAAGCTTTCTTT.

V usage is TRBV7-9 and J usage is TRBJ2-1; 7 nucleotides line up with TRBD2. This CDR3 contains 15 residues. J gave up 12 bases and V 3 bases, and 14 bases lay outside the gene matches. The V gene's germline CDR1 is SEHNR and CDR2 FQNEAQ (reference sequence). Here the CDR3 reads CASSFERGITMRQFF. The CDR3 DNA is TGTGCCAGCAGCTTTGAGCGGGGAATTACAATGAGGCAGTTCTTC.